These 9 T cell receptor beta chains were all obtained from the same sample, sequenced in a study of blood T cell repertoires in COVID-19. Some clones are missing from TCRdb's copy, which holds only in-frame ones; the method was immunoSEQ multiplex PCR. The sample contains 100,000 to 150,000 clones, roughly three quarters of which appear only once. Material: peripheral blood. These receptors all come from a woman in her seventies with acute or convalescent COVID-19.

The chain uses TRBV11-2 and TRBJ1-6, with TRBD1 matching 7 bases. V was clipped by 4 bases and J by 13 bases; unmatched bases: 10. Per the germline V gene, CDR1 is SGHAT and CDR2 is FQNNGV. The CDR3 totals 14 residues. CDR3 in DNA: TGTGCCAGCAGCTCGAACAGGGGATCATATCCCCTCCACTTT. Its translation: CASSSNRGSYPLHF.

This clone has more than one count but fewer than ten. V gene TRBV5-8 combines with J gene TRBJ2-7; TRBD1 matches 8 bases. The germline V gene encodes CDR1 SGHTS and CDR2 YDEGEE. J was trimmed by 3 bases and V by 5 bases; bases with no gene match: 4. The CDR3 runs to 13 residues. The chain's CDR3 is CASRPTGGYEQYF. CDR3 coding DNA: TGTGCCAGCAGACCTACAGGGGGCTACGAGCAGTACTTC.

The chain combines TRBV18 with TRBJ2-1, with 11 bases matching TRBD2. CDR3 length equals 15 residues. CDR1 is KGHSH, CDR2 LQKENI, per germline. With V trimmed by 5 bases and J by 10 bases, 10 bases remained unmatched. CDR3 bases: TGTGCCAGCTCATCGACTAGCGGGACTGGTCAGGAGCAGTTCTTC. This sequence encodes CASSSTSGTGQEQFF.

This clone was observed a single time. This may be a read error, as it is one base from a much larger clone. The chain is built from TRBV6-5 and TRBJ1-5, with TRBD1 matching 9 bases. CDR1 and CDR2 from the germline V gene are MNHEY and SVGAGI. The junction had 4 bases not matched to a gene; V was cut back by 6 bases and J by 1 base. The CDR3 covers 15 residues. As DNA, the CDR3 is TGTGCCAGCAGGCCGGGACAGGGAAGCAATCAGCCCCAGCATTTT. As protein: CASRPGQGSNQPQHF.

This chain links TRBV5-1 with TRBJ2-3; TRBD1 aligns across 12 bases. CDR1 is SGHRS, CDR2 YFSETQ, per germline. After removal of 0 bases from V and 0 bases from J, the junction contained 2 bases not matched to a gene. The CDR3 spans 17 residues. CDR3 bases: TGCGCCAGCAGCTTGGCCGGGACAGGGGGCAGCACAGATACGCAGTATTTT. Its translation: CASSLAGTGGSTDTQYF.

This chain links TRBV6-2 or TRBV6-3 with TRBJ2-3; maybe TRBD1 (5 bases). The CDR3 sequence is 14 residues long. CDR1 is MNHEY, CDR2 SVGEGT, per germline. The germline V and J ends were trimmed by 5 bases and 5 bases, with 14 bases remaining between them. The CDR3 region is CASSHIGARDTQYF. The CDR3 DNA is TGTGCCAGCAGTCACATTGGGGCGCGAGATACGCAGTATTTT.

V is TRBV6-6 and J is TRBJ1-5, with D tentatively TRBD1 (6 bases). Germline V gives CDR1 MNHNY, CDR2 SVGAGI (reference sequence). V lost 6 bases and J 2 bases, leaving 17 bases between the germline ends. This CDR3 contains 16 residues. CDR3 loop: CASRTNRDLGNQPQHF. CDR3 nucleotide sequence: TGTGCCAGCAGGACCAACAGGGATCTGGGCAATCAGCCCCAGCATTTT.

CDR3 nucleotides: TGTGCCAGCAGTTCAGGCTACAATGAGCAGTTCTTC. Translated: CASSSGYNEQFF. The V call is TRBV27, the J call TRBJ2-1, with D uncertain. The CDR3 is 12 amino acids. V shed 4 bases and J shed 3 bases, with 4 bases lying between them. Per germline, CDR1 MNHEY and CDR2 SMNVEV (reference sequence).

The chain is built from TRBV7-2 and TRBJ2-1, with TRBD2 identical over 12 bases. In germline, CDR1 is SGHTA, CDR2 FQGNSA. The CDR3 has 13 amino acids. V lost 5 bases to trimming and J lost 10 bases; unmatched junction nucleotides: 3. The CDR3 sequence: CASSPSGRGEQFF. In DNA form, the CDR3 reads TGTGCCAGCAGCCCTAGCGGGAGGGGCGAGCAGTTCTTC.